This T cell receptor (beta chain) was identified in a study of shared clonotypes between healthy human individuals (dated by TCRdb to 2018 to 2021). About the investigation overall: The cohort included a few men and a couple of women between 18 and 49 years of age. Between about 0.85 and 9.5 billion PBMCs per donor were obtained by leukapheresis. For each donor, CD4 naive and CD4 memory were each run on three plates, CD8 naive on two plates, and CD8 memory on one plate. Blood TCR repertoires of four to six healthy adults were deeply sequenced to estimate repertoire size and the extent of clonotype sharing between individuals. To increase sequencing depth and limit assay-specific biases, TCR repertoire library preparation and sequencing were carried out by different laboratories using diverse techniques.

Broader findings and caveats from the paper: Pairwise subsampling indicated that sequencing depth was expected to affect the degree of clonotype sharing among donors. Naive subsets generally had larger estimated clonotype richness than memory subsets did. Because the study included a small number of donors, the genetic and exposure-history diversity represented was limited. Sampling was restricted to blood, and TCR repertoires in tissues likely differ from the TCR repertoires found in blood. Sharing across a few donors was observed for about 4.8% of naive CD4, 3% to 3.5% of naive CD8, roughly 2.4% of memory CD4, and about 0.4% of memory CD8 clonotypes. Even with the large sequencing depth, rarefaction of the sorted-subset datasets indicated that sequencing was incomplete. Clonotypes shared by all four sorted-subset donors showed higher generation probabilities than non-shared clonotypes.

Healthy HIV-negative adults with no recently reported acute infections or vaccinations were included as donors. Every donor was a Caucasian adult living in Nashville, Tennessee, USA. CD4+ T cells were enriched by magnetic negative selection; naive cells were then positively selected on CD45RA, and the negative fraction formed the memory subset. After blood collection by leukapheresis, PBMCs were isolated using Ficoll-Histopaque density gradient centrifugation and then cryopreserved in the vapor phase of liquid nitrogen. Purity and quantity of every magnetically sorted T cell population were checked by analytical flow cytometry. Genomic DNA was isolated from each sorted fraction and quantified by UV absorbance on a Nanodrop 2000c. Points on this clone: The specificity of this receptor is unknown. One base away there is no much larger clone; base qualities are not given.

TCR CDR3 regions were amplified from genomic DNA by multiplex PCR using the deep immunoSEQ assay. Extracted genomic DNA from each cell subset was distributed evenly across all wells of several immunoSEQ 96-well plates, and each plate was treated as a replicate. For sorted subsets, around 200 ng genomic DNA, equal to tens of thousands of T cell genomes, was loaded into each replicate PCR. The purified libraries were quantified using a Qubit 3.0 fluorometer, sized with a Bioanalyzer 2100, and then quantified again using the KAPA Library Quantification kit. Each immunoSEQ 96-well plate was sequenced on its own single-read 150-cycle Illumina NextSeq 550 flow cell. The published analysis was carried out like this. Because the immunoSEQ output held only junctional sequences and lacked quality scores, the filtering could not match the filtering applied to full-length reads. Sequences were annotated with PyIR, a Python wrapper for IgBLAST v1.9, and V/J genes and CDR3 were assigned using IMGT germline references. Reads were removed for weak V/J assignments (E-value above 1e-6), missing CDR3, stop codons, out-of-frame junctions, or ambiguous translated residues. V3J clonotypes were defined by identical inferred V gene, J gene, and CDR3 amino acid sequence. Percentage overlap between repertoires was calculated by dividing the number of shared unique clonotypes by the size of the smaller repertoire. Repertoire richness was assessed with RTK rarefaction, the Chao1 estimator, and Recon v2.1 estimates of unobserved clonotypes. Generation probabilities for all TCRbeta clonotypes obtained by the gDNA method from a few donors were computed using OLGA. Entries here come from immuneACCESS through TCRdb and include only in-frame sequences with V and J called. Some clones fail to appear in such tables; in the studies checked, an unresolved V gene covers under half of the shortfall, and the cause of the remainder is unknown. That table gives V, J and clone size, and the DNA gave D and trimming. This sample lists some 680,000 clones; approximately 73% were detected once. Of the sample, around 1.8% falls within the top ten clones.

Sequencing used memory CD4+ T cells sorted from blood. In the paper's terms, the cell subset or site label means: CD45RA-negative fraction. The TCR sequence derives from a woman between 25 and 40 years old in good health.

At the DNA level, the sequence is TGTGCCAGCACCTCCTGGGGTCGGGAAAAACTGTTTTTT. It translates as CASTSWGREKLFF. The V and J segments used are TRBV5-6 and TRBJ1-4; the D gene cannot be resolved reliably. The CDR3 runs 13 residues from the cysteine to the phenylalanine. The DNA shown is the 39-base CDR3, in frame from base 1. CDR1 and CDR2, per the germline V gene, are SGHDT and YYEEEE. V and J are truncated by 6 bases and 8 bases respectively, leaving an intervening sequence of 14 bases.